The 28 T cell receptor beta chains below were found in one sample sequenced in a study of T cells in localized non-small cell lung cancer. The assay was immunoSEQ multiplex PCR, and TCRdb's table has in-frame clones only and misses some. The sample holds under 100,000 clones, 88% seen once. This specimen was peripheral blood, taken before any cancer treatment. These receptors originate from a woman aged 35-70 years with stage I squamous cell lung carcinoma.

This clone was found once. The chain is built from TRBV30 and TRBJ1-3, with D possibly matching TRBD1 (5 bases). The CDR3 totals 15 residues. Germline assignment: CDR1 GTSNPN and CDR2 SVGIG (reference sequence). Trimming took off 5 bases at V and 0 bases at J, with 14 bases between the two ends. In DNA form, the CDR3 reads TGTGCCTGGGCCCTGGCAGGGAACTCTGGAAACACCATATATTTT. This gives the protein CAWALAGNSGNTIYF. Full variable domain (outside the CDR3, taken from reference TRBV30 and TRBJ1-3): SQTIHQWPATLVQPVGSPLSLECTVEGTSNPNLYWYRQAAGRGLQLLFYSVGIGQISSEVPQNLSASRPQDRQFILSSKKLLLSDSGFYLCAWALAGNSGNTIYFGEGSWLTVV.

The chain carries TRBV11-1 and TRBJ2-5; D not resolved. The V gene's germline CDR1 is SGHAT and CDR2 FQDESV (reference sequence). Trimming removed 5 bases from V and 5 bases from J, with 9 bases in between. The CDR3 extends over 12 amino acids. The CDR3 reads CASSPQGETQYF. The CDR3 nucleotides read TGTGCCAGCAGCCCTCAAGGGGAGACCCAGTACTTC.

CDR3 in DNA: TGTGCCATCAGTGAGTCGCGGACGGGGACCGGGGAGCTGTTTTTT. This translates into CAISESRTGTGELFF. This chain connects TRBV10-3 to TRBJ2-2; maybe TRBD2 (5 bases). V lost 0 bases, J lost 5 bases, and 10 bases lay in between. The CDR3 runs 15 residues. Germline values: CDR1 ENHRY, CDR2 SYGVKD.

The chain recombines TRBV10-3 with TRBJ1-2; no clear D gene. CDR3 length: 13 residues. Germline CDR1 reads ENHRY; CDR2 reads SYGVKD. V gave up 2 bases and J gave up 0 bases, with 4 bases separating them. CDR3 in amino acids: CAISEEANYGYTF. The CDR3 DNA sequence: TGTGCCATCAGTGAGGAGGCTAACTATGGCTACACCTTC.

The rearrangement links TRBV5-1 to TRBJ2-6; 10 positions match TRBD1. J lost 2 bases, V lost 4 bases, and 6 bases had no gene match. Per germline, CDR1 SGHRS and CDR2 YFSETQ. The CDR3 length is 17 residues. CDR3 residues: CASSLGQGRAGANVLTF. CDR3 bases: TGCGCCAGCAGCCTGGGACAGGGGAGGGCTGGGGCCAACGTCCTGACTTTC.

The V gene is TRBV11-1, the J gene TRBJ1-5; possibly TRBD1 for D (6 bases). CDR3 length equals 13 residues. The V and J ends lost 5 bases and 4 bases respectively, with 9 bases between them. Germline V lookup: CDR1 SGHAT, CDR2 FQDESV (reference sequence). The CDR3 bases are TGTGCCAGCAGCCTAGGACAGAATCAGCCCCAGCATTTT. Encoded protein: CASSLGQNQPQHF.

This sequence joins TRBV15 and TRBJ2-7; possibly TRBD1 for D (6 bases). Trimming removed 1 base from V and 3 bases from J, with 10 bases in between. This CDR3 has 14 residues. In germline, CDR1 is LNHNV, CDR2 YYDKDF (reference sequence). CDR3: CATSRAHRDYEQYF. For the CDR3, the DNA is TGTGCCACCAGCAGAGCCCACAGGGACTACGAGCAGTACTTC.

This chain uses TRBV18 with TRBJ1-3; 7 nucleotides line up with TRBD1. J gave up 0 bases and V 3 bases, and 2 bases lay outside the gene matches. Germline CDR1 reads KGHSH; CDR2 reads LQKENI. The CDR3 has 15 amino acids. CDR3 in DNA: TGTGCCAGCTCACCCGACAGGGTCTCTGGAAACACCATATATTTT. It translates to CASSPDRVSGNTIYF.

This clone has just one count. J is TRBJ2-5 and V is TRBV5-1; D gene unclear. The germline V gene encodes CDR1 SGHRS and CDR2 YFSETQ. The V end was cut by 5 bases, the J end by 2 bases, with 7 bases between. The CDR3 is 12 amino acids. CDR3 residues: CASRMEQETQYF. The CDR3 DNA follows: TGCGCCAGCAGAATGGAGCAAGAGACCCAGTACTTC.

To note about this clone: The missing conserved phenylalanine or tryptophan at the end of this CDR3 makes a read error likely. The limits of the CDR3 on the DNA are not certain, so only TCRdb's listed CDR3 is given. The chain uses TRBV30 and TRBJ2-7; the table's D call, TRBD2, was not checked against the DNA. Germline V gene data show CDR1 as GTSNPN and CDR2 as SVGIG (reference sequence). The CDR3 extends over 11 residues, inclusive of both ends. CDR3 loop: CAWSAGDRASL.

The chain is built from TRBV2 and TRBJ2-7, with TRBD2 matching over 12 bases. This CDR3 spans 15 amino acids. V gave up 7 bases and J gave up 3 bases; unmatched junction bases: 7. Germline values: CDR1 SNHLY, CDR2 FYNNEI. Written as DNA, the CDR3 is TGTGCCAGCATGATACTAGCGGGGGGAATCTACGAGCAGTACTTC. Amino acid sequence: CASMILAGGIYEQYF.

The chain is built from TRBV4-1 and TRBJ1-1; D uncertain. This CDR3 region has 12 residues. The germline V and J ends were trimmed by 5 bases and 5 bases, with 9 bases remaining between them. Germline CDR1 is MGHRA and CDR2 is YSYEKL. CDR3 coding DNA: TGCGCCAGCAGCTGGACGGGGACTGAAGCTTTCTTT. It is translated as CASSWTGTEAFF.

The gene calls are TRBV15 and TRBJ1-6, with 8 bases that match TRBD1. J gave up 8 bases and V 0 bases, and 12 bases lay outside the gene matches. Germline V gene data show CDR1 as LNHNV and CDR2 as YYDKDF (reference sequence). The CDR3 covers 18 residues. CDR3 in DNA: TGTGCCACCAGCAGAGATTTAATCCAGGGGGCTAGTGATTCACCCCTCCACTTT. Protein sequence: CATSRDLIQGASDSPLHF.

The chain recombines TRBV27 with TRBJ2-3; D might be TRBD1 or TRBD2, each matching 5 bases. The CDR3 runs 16 residues. V lost 1 base to trimming and J lost 2 bases, with 13 bases between them. Germline V gene lookup returns CDR1 MNHEY and CDR2 SMNVEV (reference sequence). The CDR3 protein is CASSLLGFGATDTQYF. The DNA for the CDR3 is TGTGCCAGCAGTTTATTGGGGTTCGGGGCCACAGATACGCAGTATTTT.

The rearrangement uses TRBV5-8 and TRBJ1-4, with a weak D call TRBD1 (6 bases). With 4 bases removed from V and 4 bases from J, the gap between germline ends came to 14 bases. The CDR3 sequence is 15 residues long. Germline-derived CDR1 and CDR2 are SGHTS and YDEGEE. CDR3 in amino acids: CASSLPQGNNEKLFF. As DNA, the CDR3 is TGTGCCAGCAGCCTTCCACAGGGAAATAATGAAAAACTGTTTTTT. Filled out from reference TRBV5-8 and TRBJ1-4, the complete variable domain reads EAGVTQSPTHLIKTRGQQATLRCSPISGHTSVYWYQQALGLGLQFLLWYDEGEERNRGNFPPRFSGRQFPNYSSELNVNALELEDSALYLCASSLPQGNNEKLFFGSGTQLSVL.

V usage is TRBV5-1 and J usage is TRBJ1-1; TRBD1 aligns across 11 bases. The V and J ends lost 5 bases and 3 bases, in that order; junction bases with no gene match: 0. The germline CDR1 and CDR2 sequences are SGHRS and YFSETQ. The CDR3 is 13 residues long. This CDR3 is CASRGQGDTEAFF. DNA for the CDR3: TGCGCCAGCAGGGGACAGGGGGACACTGAAGCTTTCTTT.

The V gene is TRBV5-1, the J gene TRBJ2-2; the match to TRBD1 covers 8 bases. V lost 4 bases and J lost 0; bases outside the gene matches: 2. The CDR3 totals 15 residues. Germline CDR1 reads SGHRS; CDR2 reads YFSETQ. The CDR3 sequence is CASSQGQANTGELFF. Written as DNA, the CDR3 is TGCGCCAGCAGCCAGGGACAGGCGAACACCGGGGAGCTGTTTTTT.

Regarding this clone: The sample contains more than one DNA sequence encoding this CDR3. This chain links TRBV15 with TRBJ2-3, with no clear D. The germline V gene has CDR1 LNHNV and CDR2 YYDKDF (reference sequence). V lost 1 base, J lost 1 base, and 3 bases lay in between. CDR3 length equals 13 residues. CDR3 loop: CATSRGGTDTQYF. The CDR3, as DNA: TGTGCCACCAGCAGAGGAGGCACAGATACGCAGTATTTT.

This clone was observed a handful of times. J is TRBJ2-7 and V is TRBV15; perhaps TRBD2 as D (5 bases). CDR3 length: 12 residues. Germline V CDR1 and CDR2: LNHNV, YYDKDF (reference sequence). Trimming removed 0 bases at V and 10 bases at J, with 10 bases between. The chain's CDR3 is CATSRDERVQYF. The DNA of the CDR3 is TGTGCCACCAGCAGAGATGAGAGGGTACAGTACTTC.

The chain joins TRBV6-1 to TRBJ1-3; possible D gene TRBD1, 5 bases. The CDR3 runs 16 residues. Between the trimmed V and J ends, which lost 2 bases and 1 base, there was a span of 12 bases. Germline CDR1 MNHNS, CDR2 SASEGT. The CDR3 nucleotides are TGTGCCAGCAGTGAATTACTGGGGGTGTCTGGAAACACCATATATTTT. As protein: CASSELLGVSGNTIYF.

This clone was observed a single time. The rearrangement uses TRBV5-1 and TRBJ2-2; the match to TRBD2 covers 7 bases. Trimming removed 4 bases from V and 5 bases from J; junction bases left unmatched: 8. Germline-derived CDR1 and CDR2 are SGHRS and YFSETQ. The CDR3 spans 15 residues. CDR3 amino acids: CASSPSTSSTGELFF. Written as DNA, the CDR3 is TGCGCCAGCAGCCCCTCGACTAGCTCTACCGGGGAGCTGTTTTTT.

In this sample, this clone turned up a few times. The V and J genes are TRBV18 and TRBJ2-7, with D perhaps matching TRBD2 (6 bases). This CDR3 contains 14 residues. V was clipped by 3 bases and J by 7 bases, with 16 bases between them. Germline V CDR1 and CDR2: KGHSH, LQKENI. The CDR3 loop reads CASSPPGLSGEQYF. The CDR3 region has the DNA TGTGCCAGCTCACCGCCGGGACTTTCTGGGGAGCAGTACTTC.

The chain carries TRBV13 and TRBJ2-1, with TRBD1 matching 11 bases. Trimming removed 5 bases from V and 8 bases from J; junction bases left unmatched: 8. The V gene's germline CDR1 is PRHDT and CDR2 FYEKMQ (reference sequence). CDR3 size: 15 residues. Here the CDR3 reads CASSTLRTGGYEQFF. The CDR3 nucleotides read TGTGCCAGCAGCACCCTTCGGACAGGGGGCTATGAGCAGTTCTTC.

The V and J genes are TRBV5-4 and TRBJ2-7; 11 positions agree with TRBD1. This CDR3 is built from 15 residues. V lost 6 bases and J lost 2; bases outside the gene matches: 7. The germline V gene has CDR1 SGHNT and CDR2 YYREEE (reference sequence). CDR3 DNA: TGTGCCAGCAATAATCCGGGACAGGGGGCCTACGAGCAGTACTTC. This sequence encodes CASNNPGQGAYEQYF.

The gene calls are TRBV5-1 and TRBJ2-3; 14 bases match TRBD2. This CDR3 is built from 15 residues. Trimming removed 6 bases from V and 6 bases from J; junction bases left unmatched: 6. CDR1 is SGHRS, CDR2 YFSETQ, per germline. CDR3 nucleotides: TGCGCCAGCATCGGGACTAGCGGGGGTAGTGATACGCAGTATTTT. This encodes CASIGTSGGSDTQYF.

The genes are TRBV5-6 and TRBJ2-7, with 10 bases that match TRBD2. The V gene's germline CDR1 is SGHDT and CDR2 YYEEEE. The CDR3 extends over 15 amino acids. V lost 2 bases to trimming and J lost 2 bases; unmatched junction nucleotides: 4. CDR3 DNA sequence: TGTGCCAGCAGCTTTGTAGCGGGGGGCCCCTACGAGCAGTACTTC. It codes for CASSFVAGGPYEQYF.

This sequence joins TRBV5-1 and TRBJ2-5; D not resolved. Trimming stripped 5 bases from V and 2 bases from J, with 10 bases between. Germline V gene lookup returns CDR1 SGHRS and CDR2 YFSETQ. This CDR3 has 13 amino acids. The CDR3: CASRSYMQETQYF. The CDR3 nucleotides read TGCGCCAGCAGATCCTACATGCAAGAGACCCAGTACTTC. Full variable domain (outside the CDR3, taken from reference TRBV5-1 and TRBJ2-5): KAGVTQTPRYLIKTRGQQVTLSCSPISGHRSVSWYQQTPGQGLQFLFEYFSETQRNKGNFPGRFSGRQFSNSRSEMNVSTLELGDSALYLCASRSYMQETQYFGPGTRLLVL.

Sample share makes this clone medium-sized. V and J are TRBV6-5 and TRBJ1-5; D possibly corresponds to TRBD1 (5 bases). The ends were cut back, 0 bases at V and 5 bases at J, with 5 bases in the middle. This CDR3 contains 13 residues. CDR1 is MNHEY and CDR2 is SVGAGI in the germline V gene. The CDR3 bases are TGTGCCAGCAGTTACTCACAGGATCAGCCCCAGCATTTT. This translates into CASSYSQDQPQHF.